This T cell receptor (beta chain) was sequenced for a study of blood T cell repertoires in COVID-19. As for the study in general: There were acute and convalescent COVID-19 samples, and they came from the United States, Italy and Spain. Nucleic acid was either cDNA or gDNA, and it came from T cells, B-cell-depleted T cells, or PBMCs.

The study recruited people aged about 18 to 90 years across approximately 25 US areas. Each participant's cohort was designated according to participant-reported clinical history. The CDR3 length is 20 residues. Germline CDR1 reads MGHRA; CDR2 reads YSYEKL. The V segment lost 1 base and the J segment 5 bases; nucleotides outside the gene matches: 17. The assay was immunoSEQ multiplex PCR, and TCRdb's table has in-frame clones only and misses some. The table shows some 250,000 clones, with approximately 90% occurring only once. The chain is built from TRBV4-1 and TRBJ2-1; 10 bases align to TRBD2. This sequence originates from a woman between 40 and 55 years old with acute COVID-19. Sequenced: PBMCs or T cells enriched from blood (not recorded which). CDR3 nucleotide sequence: TGCGCCAGCAGCCAAGCTGGAGCCCGGACTAGCGGCGTTCTTAACAATGAGCAGTTCTTC. It translates to CASSQAGARTSGVLNNEQFF.